A single sample is the source of the 24 T cell receptor beta chains below, sequenced in a study of cytomegalovirus exposure and HLA in healthy donors listed by TCRdb under 2017. Libraries were constructed by the immunoSEQ multiplex PCR assay. For the multiplex PCR, a mixture combining 60 forward primers for TCR Vbeta segments and 13 reverse primers for TCR Jbeta segments was used. Here the immuneACCESS table is served through TCRdb, limited to in-frame sequences with V and J called. Missing clones are a known gap in these copies; in checked studies unresolved V genes cover under half, and the rest lacks a known reason. The sample data list more than 95,000 clones, and over 70% of these were observed just once. The ten largest clonotypes hold around 3.3% of the sample. Sample: PBMCs. The receptors were sampled from a woman in her forties or fifties in good health and CMV-seronegative.

This chain joins TRBV29-1 and TRBJ2-7; tentative D call: TRBD1 (6 bases). The V and J ends lost 7 bases and 0 bases respectively, with 13 bases between them. Germline CDR1 is SQVTM and CDR2 is ANQGSEA. The CDR3 extends over 13 amino acids. The CDR3 loop reads CSGRTASSYEQYF. CDR3 nucleotides: TGCAGCGGGCGGACAGCTTCCTCCTACGAGCAGTACTTC.

This chain joins TRBV9 and TRBJ2-1; 8 bases agree with TRBD2. The CDR3 runs 15 residues. Trimming at V came to 5 bases and at J to 4 bases, leaving 8 bases not matched to a gene. Germline loops: CDR1 SGDLS, CDR2 YYNGEE. CDR3 in amino acids: CASSPTSGQYNEQFF. In nucleotides, the CDR3 is TGTGCCAGCAGTCCTACTAGCGGACAATACAATGAGCAGTTCTTC.

CDR3 residues: CASSREHVGYGYTF. In DNA form, the CDR3 reads TGTGCCAGCTCACGTGAACACGTTGGCTATGGCTACACCTTC. The rearrangement links TRBV18 to TRBJ1-2; no firm D call. Germline-derived CDR1 and CDR2 are KGHSH and LQKENI. CDR3 length equals 14 residues. Trimming took off 4 bases at V and 4 bases at J, with 13 bases between the two ends. Using reference TRBV18 and TRBJ1-2 for the parts outside the CDR3, the full variable domain is NAGVMQNPRHLVRRRGQEARLRCSPMKGHSHVYWYRQLPEEGLKFMVYLQKENIIDESGMPKERFSAEFPKEGPSILRIQQVVRGDSAAYFCASSREHVGYGYTFGSGTRLTVV.

This chain links TRBV20-1 with TRBJ1-2; a possible D gene is TRBD1 (6 bases). The V and J ends lost 7 bases and 7 bases respectively, with 13 bases between them. This CDR3 region has 11 residues. Germline V CDR1 and CDR2: DFQATT, SNEGSKA (reference sequence). This chain's CDR3 is CSVSGQLGYTF. CDR3 nucleotides: TGCAGTGTGAGCGGACAGCTTGGCTACACCTTC.

The chain recombines TRBV5-4 with TRBJ2-7, with 7 bases that match TRBD2. The CDR3 has 16 residues. The J segment lost 4 bases and the V segment lost 2 bases, leaving 12 bases of the junction unmatched. In germline, CDR1 is SGHNT, CDR2 YYREEE (reference sequence). The CDR3 loop is CASSFPGGLTQYEQYF. As DNA, the CDR3 is TGTGCCAGCAGCTTCCCGGGAGGACTTACTCAGTACGAGCAGTACTTC.

The rearrangement joins TRBV9 to TRBJ2-1; 9 bases map to TRBD2. This CDR3 comprises 15 residues. In germline, CDR1 is SGDLS, CDR2 YYNGEE. Unmatched junction bases numbered 8, after V lost 4 bases and J lost 6 bases. CDR3 in DNA: TGTGCCAGCAGCCCCGGGACTAGCTGGTGCAATGAGCAGTTCTTC. As protein: CASSPGTSWCNEQFF.

This clone was counted between two and nine times. This chain links TRBV28 with TRBJ2-7, with D perhaps matching TRBD1 (6 bases). The length of the CDR3 is 14 residues. V was clipped by 6 bases and J by 4 bases, with 16 bases between them. The V gene's germline CDR1 is MDHEN and CDR2 SYDVKM. CDR3 sequence (DNA): TGTGCCAGCAGGGGTGGGCAGGGGTTTTACGAGCAGTACTTC. This gives the protein CASRGGQGFYEQYF.

This clone appeared a few times. The chain has TRBV27 and TRBJ2-2; no clear D. In germline, CDR1 is MNHEY, CDR2 SMNVEV (reference sequence). Trimming pared 4 bases from V and 0 bases from J, leaving 9 bases between. The CDR3 is made up of 15 amino acids. In DNA, the CDR3 is TGTGCCAGCAGTTGGGTGGCGGCGAACACCGGGGAGCTGTTTTTT. It encodes CASSWVAANTGELFF.

The rearrangement joins TRBV21-1 to TRBJ1-5; the table calls TRBD1, which could not be checked here. TRBV21-1 is designated a pseudogene. The CDR3 is made up of 15 amino acids. DNA for the CDR3: TGTGCCAGCACCCTAAACAGGGCTAGCAATCAGCCCCAGCATTTT. Protein product: CASTLNRASNQPQHF.

This chain connects TRBV11-2 to TRBJ1-1; a weak D match, TRBD1 (5 bases). The CDR3 has 14 residues. CDR1 and CDR2 (germline): SGHAT, FQNNGV. V lost 0 bases and J lost 4, with 9 bases in between. The CDR3 protein is CASSLDRVFTEAFF. As DNA, the CDR3 is TGTGCCAGCAGCTTAGACAGGGTATTCACTGAAGCTTTCTTT.

The chain links TRBV7-2 to TRBJ2-7; D is unresolved. The CDR3 runs 15 residues. With 1 base removed from V and 3 bases from J, the gap between germline ends came to 13 bases. CDR1 and CDR2 (germline): SGHTA, FQGNSA. The CDR3, as DNA: TGTGCCAGCAGCTTAGTCCGAGCTATCGGCTACGAGCAGTACTTC. As protein: CASSLVRAIGYEQYF.

Written as DNA, the CDR3 is TGTGCCAGCAGCCCCCAGGGACAGCAGCGGTACACCTTC. The encoded protein is CASSPQGQQRYTF. The chain uses TRBV7-9 and TRBJ1-2, with 7 bases fitting TRBD1. The germline V gene encodes CDR1 SEHNR and CDR2 FQNEAQ (reference sequence). With 5 bases clipped from V and 11 bases from J, the junction kept 11 bases outside the gene matches. The CDR3 is made up of 13 amino acids.

The chain couples TRBV7-2 to TRBJ1-2, with 8 bases aligning to TRBD1. V shed 6 bases and J 6 bases; nucleotides not matched to a gene: 9. This CDR3 comprises 14 residues. The V gene's germline CDR1 is SGHTA and CDR2 FQGNSA. Here the CDR3 reads CASSLTGGRDGYTF. The CDR3 DNA sequence: TGTGCCAGCAGTCTTACAGGGGGACGGGATGGCTACACCTTC.

The CDR3 nucleotides are TGTGCCAGCAGAAATGTCGGGGAGTCCACTGAAGCTTTCTTT. It translates to CASRNVGESTEAFF. The gene calls are TRBV5-4 and TRBJ1-1; the D is unclear. V lost 5 bases and J lost 4, with 15 bases in between. Germline V lookup: CDR1 SGHNT, CDR2 YYREEE (reference sequence). The CDR3 loop spans 14 amino acids. Full variable domain (missing parts from reference TRBV5-4 and TRBJ1-1): ETGVTQSPTHLIKTRGQQVTLRCSSQSGHNTVSWYQQALGQGPQFIFQYYREEENGRGNFPPRFSGLQFPNYSSELNVNALELDDSALYLCASRNVGESTEAFFGQGTRLTVV.

The chain has TRBV28 and TRBJ2-2; D uncertain. This CDR3 spans 16 amino acids. Germline V lookup: CDR1 MDHEN, CDR2 SYDVKM. Trimming pared 5 bases from V and 0 bases from J, leaving 13 bases between. CDR3 in amino acids: CASSPVLPANTGELFF. The CDR3 region has the DNA TGTGCCAGCAGTCCCGTTCTGCCAGCGAACACCGGGGAGCTGTTTTTT.

This clone was counted once. Other nucleotide sequences in the sample specify the same CDR3. The V call is TRBV30, the J call TRBJ2-1, with D possibly being TRBD2 (5 bases). The V end lost 1 base, the J end lost 6 bases, and 16 bases lay between the germline ends. The CDR3 runs to 15 residues. Germline loops: CDR1 GTSNPN, CDR2 SVGIG (reference sequence). DNA of the CDR3: TGTGCCTGGAGTGGAGGACTGGCGGTCGGCAATGAGCAGTTCTTC. Encoded protein: CAWSGGLAVGNEQFF.

V usage is TRBV30 and J usage is TRBJ2-7; D may be TRBD1 (6 bases). Trimming pared 6 bases from V and 4 bases from J, leaving 16 bases between. The V gene's germline CDR1 is GTSNPN and CDR2 SVGIG (reference sequence). This CDR3 spans 13 amino acids. The chain's CDR3 is CACPGQQPYEQYF. The CDR3, as DNA: TGTGCCTGCCCGGGACAACAGCCTTACGAGCAGTACTTC.

This chain joins TRBV7-3 and TRBJ1-1; D unresolved. Looked up from germline, CDR1 is SGHTA and CDR2 is FQGTGA. CDR3 length: 13 residues. V lost 5 bases and J lost 0, with 7 bases in between. CDR3 nucleotide sequence: TGTGCCAGCAGCCGAGAGATGAACACTGAAGCTTTCTTT. It yields the protein CASSREMNTEAFF.

The rearrangement joins TRBV7-2 to TRBJ2-1; TRBD2 aligns across 7 bases. In germline, CDR1 is SGHTA, CDR2 FQGNSA. V lost 4 bases, J lost 7 bases, and 7 bases stayed unmatched. This CDR3 is 14 amino acids long. The CDR3: CASSYGLDINEQFF. Here the CDR3 DNA reads TGTGCCAGCAGCTACGGACTAGACATTAATGAGCAGTTCTTC.

The CDR3 DNA is TGCGCCAGCAGCTTGGGTCCGCAGGGGGATCAGCCCCAGCATTTT. It is translated as CASSLGPQGDQPQHF. This chain uses TRBV5-1 with TRBJ1-5, with 7 bases that match TRBD1. The J segment lost 5 bases and the V segment lost 0 bases, leaving 5 bases of the junction unmatched. The CDR3 is made up of 15 amino acids. The germline V gene encodes CDR1 SGHRS and CDR2 YFSETQ.

This clone occurred once. V is TRBV5-1 and J is TRBJ1-1, with TRBD1 matching 11 bases. V lost 3 bases to trimming and J lost 0 bases; unmatched junction nucleotides: 7. Per germline, CDR1 SGHRS and CDR2 YFSETQ. This CDR3 contains 17 residues. The CDR3 is CASSSAGQGVMNTEAFF. Written as DNA, the CDR3 is TGCGCCAGCAGCTCGGCGGGACAGGGGGTGATGAACACTGAAGCTTTCTTT. The full variable domain, with the rest looked up from reference TRBV5-1 and TRBJ1-1, is KAGVTQTPRYLIKTRGQQVTLSCSPISGHRSVSWYQQTPGQGLQFLFEYFSETQRNKGNFPGRFSGRQFSNSRSEMNVSTLELGDSALYLCASSSAGQGVMNTEAFFGQGTRLTVV.

The chain links TRBV28 to TRBJ2-7, with 9 bases aligning to TRBD2. CDR3 size: 15 residues. Per germline, CDR1 MDHEN and CDR2 SYDVKM. Trimming removed 5 bases from V and 0 bases from J; junction bases left unmatched: 5. For the CDR3, the DNA is TGTGCCAGCAGTGGGGGGCGGGAGGGCTCCTACGAGCAGTACTTC. Protein product: CASSGGREGSYEQYF. Filled out from reference TRBV28 and TRBJ2-7, the complete variable domain reads DVKVTQSSRYLVKRTGEKVFLECVQDMDHENMFWYRQDPGLGLRLIYFSYDVKMKEKGDIPEGYSVSREKKERFSLILESASTNQTSMYLCASSGGREGSYEQYFGPGTRLTVT.

This clone has a handful of counts. The chain links TRBV6-5 to TRBJ1-2; D might be TRBD1 (5 bases). Trimming stripped 8 bases from V and 7 bases from J, with 14 bases between. This CDR3 has 12 residues. Looked up from germline, CDR1 is MNHEY and CDR2 is SVGAGI. CDR3 DNA: TGTGCCAGCTTTCGGGGGGACGGTGGCTACACCTTC. The encoded protein is CASFRGDGGYTF.

This clone was recorded a few times. The V gene is TRBV30, the J gene TRBJ1-2; TRBD1 matches at 8 bases. Trimming removed 1 base from V and 0 bases from J; junction bases left unmatched: 4. In germline, CDR1 is GTSNPN, CDR2 SVGIG (reference sequence). The CDR3 contains 15 residues. For the CDR3, the DNA is TGTGCCTGGAGTGGCCCAGGGGGCCCTAACTATGGCTACACCTTC. Its protein product is CAWSGPGGPNYGYTF.